These 15 T cell receptor beta chains were all obtained from the same sample, sequenced in a study of T cell responses to AZD1222 COVID-19 vaccine. The data were produced by immunoSEQ multiplex PCR, yet TCRdb's version contains in-frame clones alone and is incomplete. The sample has 140,000 or so clones, 75% to 90% seen once; the top ten hold around 1.6%. Sequenced here: peripheral blood, sampled on day 0 of AZD1222 vaccination. These receptors originate from an adult in good health.

This chain uses TRBV6-2 or TRBV6-3 with TRBJ1-6; TRBD1 is a possible D gene (6 bases). This CDR3 is built from 14 residues. From germline, CDR1 is MNHEY and CDR2 SVGEGT. With 3 bases removed from V and 11 bases from J, the gap between germline ends came to 14 bases. The CDR3 nucleotides read TGTGCCAGCAGTTATATCCAGGGGTTGCCACCCCTCCACTTT. Encoded protein: CASSYIQGLPPLHF.

The V gene is TRBV7-8, the J gene TRBJ1-5; D might be TRBD1 (6 bases). The CDR3 is 14 amino acids. V lost 0 bases, J lost 6 bases, and 9 bases lay in between. Germline V gene data show CDR1 as SGHVS and CDR2 as FQNEAQ. As DNA, the CDR3 is TGTGCCAGCAGCTTAGCGTGGGGGCGTCAGCCCCAGCATTTT. Translated, it gives CASSLAWGRQPQHF. The full variable domain, rest sourced from reference TRBV7-8 and TRBJ1-5, is GAGVSQSPRYKVAKRGQDVALRCDPISGHVSLFWYQQALGQGPEFLTYFQNEAQLDKSGLPSDRFFAERPEGSVSTLKIQRTQQEDSAVYLCASSLAWGRQPQHFGDGTRLSIL.

The rearrangement joins TRBV7-8 to TRBJ1-1, with D hard to call. This CDR3 region has 14 residues. CDR1 and CDR2 from the germline V gene are SGHVS and FQNEAQ. V dropped 8 bases and J dropped 5 bases, with 18 bases sitting between them. The CDR3 DNA follows: TGTGCCAGCGCACTTTTCCGGGTATGGACTGAAGCTTTCTTT. Translated, it gives CASALFRVWTEAFF. Supplemented by reference TRBV7-8 and TRBJ1-1, the full variable domain reads GAGVSQSPRYKVAKRGQDVALRCDPISGHVSLFWYQQALGQGPEFLTYFQNEAQLDKSGLPSDRFFAERPEGSVSTLKIQRTQQEDSAVYLCASALFRVWTEAFFGQGTRLTVV.

This clone was observed once. The genes are TRBV9 and TRBJ1-3, with D possibly matching TRBD1 (5 bases). This CDR3 is built from 13 residues. CDR1 is SGDLS, CDR2 YYNGEE, per germline. The germline V and J ends were trimmed by 5 bases and 1 base, with 7 bases remaining between them. CDR3 sequence: CASSGGSGNTIYF. In DNA form, the CDR3 reads TGTGCCAGCAGTGGGGGTTCTGGAAACACCATATATTTT. The full variable domain, in which reference TRBV9 and TRBJ1-3 provide the parts outside the CDR3, is DSGVTQTPKHLITATGQRVTLRCSPRSGDLSVYWYQQSLDQGLQFLIQYYNGEERAKGNILERFSAQQFPDLHSELNLSSLELGDSALYFCASSGGSGNTIYFGEGSWLTVV.

The chain uses TRBV7-9 and TRBJ2-6, with 7 bases matching TRBD1. Germline V lookup: CDR1 SEHNR, CDR2 FQNEAQ (reference sequence). The CDR3 is 15 amino acids. The junction had 1 base not matched to a gene; V was cut back by 5 bases and J by 0 bases. CDR3 sequence reads: CASSRQGSGANVLTF. The CDR3 bases are TGTGCCAGCAGCCGACAGGGCTCTGGGGCCAACGTCCTGACTTTC.

J is TRBJ2-7 and V is TRBV3-1 (or the pseudogene TRBV3-2), with 7 bases fitting TRBD1. The germline V gene encodes CDR1 LGHDT and CDR2 YNNKEL (reference sequence). This CDR3 contains 14 residues. V was pared by 1 base and J by 5 bases, with 5 bases of the junction left unmatched. Written as DNA, the CDR3 is TGTGCCAGCAGCCAAGCCCGACAGGGCGACGAGCAGTACTTC. Translated: CASSQARQGDEQYF.

The rearrangement joins TRBV5-1 to TRBJ2-3; D gene uncertain. Germline V CDR1 and CDR2: SGHRS, YFSETQ. V shed 4 bases and J shed 4 bases, with 10 bases lying between them. This CDR3 region has 13 residues. CDR3 residues: CASSPDNSDTQYF. Here the CDR3 DNA reads TGCGCCAGCAGCCCTGACAACTCAGATACGCAGTATTTT.

V gene TRBV7-9 combines with J gene TRBJ1-2, with D hard to call. This CDR3 spans 16 amino acids. Trimming took 3 bases from V and 2 from J, leaving 16 bases between them. Germline V gene lookup returns CDR1 SEHNR and CDR2 FQNEAQ (reference sequence). The CDR3 DNA is TGTGCCAGCAGCTTTCCCCCTATCGTACAGAACTATGGCTACACCTTC. Protein product: CASSFPPIVQNYGYTF. Together with reference TRBV7-9 and TRBJ1-2, the CDR3 gives the full variable domain: DTGVSQNPRHKITKRGQNVTFRCDPISEHNRLYWYRQTLGQGPEFLTYFQNEAQLEKSRLLSDRFSAERPKGSFSTLEIQRTEQGDSAMYLCASSFPPIVQNYGYTFGSGTRLTVV.

Here the CDR3 reads CASSLGGGEAFF. CDR3 nucleotide sequence: TGTGCCAGCAGCTTAGGTGGAGGGGAAGCTTTCTTT. This chain links TRBV13 with TRBJ1-1; D unclear. V was pared by 0 bases and J by 8 bases, with 7 bases between. The CDR3 sequence is 12 residues long. CDR1 is PRHDT, CDR2 FYEKMQ, per germline (reference sequence).

This clone occurred once. V and J are TRBV5-4 and TRBJ1-6; unclear D gene. CDR1 SGHNT and CDR2 YYREEE come from the germline V gene (reference sequence). With 3 bases removed from V and 5 bases from J, the gap between germline ends came to 9 bases. This CDR3 spans 14 amino acids. DNA for the CDR3: TGTGCCAGCAGCTCGCATCCAGATAATTCACCCCTCCACTTT. Its translation is CASSSHPDNSPLHF.

The chain couples TRBV28 to TRBJ2-2; 10 bases map to TRBD2. V lost 5 bases to trimming and J lost 7 bases; unmatched junction nucleotides: 10. Germline assignment: CDR1 MDHEN and CDR2 SYDVKM. The CDR3 spans 16 residues. The CDR3 DNA follows: TGTGCCAGCAGTCTACTAAGCGGGAGGGCAAGCGGGGAGCTGTTTTTT. Protein sequence: CASSLLSGRASGELFF.

The chain combines TRBV6-5 with TRBJ1-1; 8 bases align to TRBD1. This CDR3 is built from 16 residues. CDR1 MNHEY and CDR2 SVGAGI come from the germline V gene. V dropped 0 bases and J dropped 3; count of bases not matched to a gene: 6. CDR3 residues: CASSYSVGQDHTEAFF. CDR3 nucleotides: TGTGCCAGCAGTTACTCTGTGGGACAGGATCACACTGAAGCTTTCTTT.

V usage is TRBV19 and J usage is TRBJ1-4; TRBD1 matches 8 bases. The germline CDR1 and CDR2 sequences are LNHDA and SQIVND (reference sequence). The CDR3 is 15 amino acids. Trimming took 7 bases from V and 4 from J; bases not matched to a gene: 8. The CDR3 protein is CASTRGRSDNEKLFF. In DNA form, the CDR3 reads TGTGCCAGTACCAGGGGGCGATCGGATAATGAAAAACTGTTTTTT. The full variable domain, its missing parts supplied by reference TRBV19 and TRBJ1-4, is DGGITQSPKYLFRKEGQNVTLSCEQNLNHDAMYWYRQDPGQGLRLIYYSQIVNDFQKGDIAEGYSVSREKKESFPLTVTSAQKNPTAFYLCASTRGRSDNEKLFFGSGTQLSVL.

This CDR3 is CASSQGTGARYIQYF. The CDR3 DNA reads as TGTGCCAGCAGCCAAGGTACGGGAGCTCGGTACATTCAGTACTTC. The rearrangement uses TRBV3-1 (or the pseudogene TRBV3-2) and TRBJ2-4; a possible D gene is TRBD2 (6 bases). The CDR3 is 15 amino acids. V lost 1 base, J lost 8 bases, and 15 bases lay in between. The germline gives CDR1 LGHDT, CDR2 YNNKEL (reference sequence).

This rearrangement joins TRBV6-1 to TRBJ2-1, with 8 bases identical to TRBD2. The CDR3 totals 14 residues. The germline gives CDR1 MNHNS, CDR2 SASEGT. After removal of 7 bases from V and 6 bases from J, the junction contained 8 bases not matched to a gene. The CDR3, as DNA: TGTGCCAGCATATCCCGGGAGGGGGGCAATGAGCAGTTCTTC. Residues: CASISREGGNEQFF.